Below are 27 T cell receptor beta chains sequenced from a single sample in a study of shared clonotypes between healthy human individuals. Cells designated naive CD8 were CD45RO-negative and were positively selected for CCR7, with terminally differentiated effector memory CD45RA+ cells excluded. Only in-frame clones appear in the TCRdb table, and some are missing; sequencing was by immunoSEQ multiplex PCR. The table shows 1.5 million to 2.5 million clones, with about 95% occurring only once. The sample consisted of naive CD8+ T cells sorted from blood. These receptor sequences come from a man aged 18 to 29 in good health.

J is TRBJ2-7 and V is TRBV11-2; 11 nucleotides agree with TRBD1. V shed 3 bases and J 4 bases; nucleotides not matched to a gene: 5. Germline V gives CDR1 SGHAT, CDR2 FQNNGV. The CDR3 is 15 residues long. The CDR3 spells CASSFEGTGGYEQYF. CDR3 nucleotides: TGTGCCAGCAGCTTCGAAGGGACAGGGGGGTACGAGCAGTACTTC. Full variable domain (remainder filled in from reference TRBV11-2 and TRBJ2-7): EAGVAQSPRYKIIEKRQSVAFWCNPISGHATLYWYQQILGQGPKLLIQFQNNGVVDDSQLPKDRFSAERLKGVDSTLKIQPAKLEDSAVYLCASSFEGTGGYEQYFGPGTRLTVT.

This chain connects TRBV6-5 to TRBJ2-1, with TRBD2 matching over 8 bases. CDR1 is MNHEY and CDR2 is SVGAGI in the germline V gene. V lost 0 bases, J lost 8 bases, and 6 bases stayed unmatched. CDR3 size: 15 residues. For the CDR3, the DNA is TGTGCCAGCAGTTACTCGAAGCGGGAGAATCATGAGCAGTTCTTC. This sequence encodes CASSYSKRENHEQFF.

CDR3 amino acids: CASSLAKGGDSPLHF. As DNA, the CDR3 is TGCGCCAGCAGCTTGGCCAAGGGCGGCGATTCACCCCTCCACTTT. V and J are TRBV5-1 and TRBJ1-6; D not certain. V was cut by 0 bases and J by 8 bases, with 12 bases left in between. The CDR3 runs 15 residues. Germline V lookup: CDR1 SGHRS, CDR2 YFSETQ.

In nucleotides, the CDR3 is TGTGCCAGCACCCCTGGAGATGTCCGCTACACCTTC. It is translated as CASTPGDVRYTF. The V and J genes are TRBV11-2 and TRBJ1-2; D remains unclear. From germline, CDR1 is SGHAT and CDR2 FQNNGV. CDR3 length equals 12 residues. The ends were cut back, 7 bases at V and 9 bases at J, with 15 bases in the middle.

The chain has TRBV4-1 and TRBJ1-1, with 8 bases that match TRBD1. Germline V gives CDR1 MGHRA, CDR2 YSYEKL. V shed 6 bases, J shed 5 bases, and the junction held 11 bases outside the gene matches. This CDR3 is built from 15 residues. CDR3 sequence reads: CASRSKQGEETEAFF. The CDR3, as DNA: TGCGCCAGCAGGTCGAAACAGGGGGAGGAAACTGAAGCTTTCTTT.

This sequence joins TRBV2 and TRBJ2-5; 8 positions match TRBD1. Germline lookup yields CDR1 SNHLY and CDR2 FYNNEI. The CDR3 runs to 13 residues. V shed 6 bases and J 5 bases; nucleotides not matched to a gene: 5. CDR3: CASRATGVETQYF. The CDR3 DNA is TGTGCCAGCAGGGCGACAGGGGTGGAGACCCAGTACTTC.

V and J are TRBV27 and TRBJ1-1; D remains ambiguous. This CDR3 comprises 14 residues. Germline-derived CDR1 and CDR2 are MNHEY and SMNVEV (reference sequence). Trimming took 2 bases from V and 6 from J, leaving 13 bases between them. The chain's CDR3 is CASSLAGRIAEAFF. CDR3 sequence (DNA): TGTGCCAGCAGTTTAGCCGGGAGGATCGCTGAAGCTTTCTTT.

The chain uses TRBV2 and TRBJ2-3; TRBD2 matches 7 bases. Germline CDR1 reads SNHLY; CDR2 reads FYNNEI. V lost 4 bases, J lost 6 bases, and 4 bases stayed unmatched. The CDR3 has 13 residues. The CDR3 reads CASSAWGGDTQYF. The CDR3 DNA follows: TGTGCCAGCAGTGCATGGGGGGGGGATACGCAGTATTTT.

This clone was observed a single time. The J gene is TRBJ2-7, the V gene TRBV5-4; 8 bases align to TRBD2. The germline gives CDR1 SGHNT, CDR2 YYREEE (reference sequence). The CDR3 covers 15 residues. V lost 3 bases to trimming and J lost 2 bases; unmatched junction nucleotides: 7. CDR3 DNA: TGTGCCAGCAGCTCCATTAGCGGGGCGGCCTACGAGCAGTACTTC. It specifies CASSSISGAAYEQYF.

This chain connects TRBV9 to TRBJ1-2, with no clear D. Per germline, CDR1 SGDLS and CDR2 YYNGEE. Trimming pared 3 bases from V and 4 bases from J, leaving 13 bases between. The CDR3 totals 14 residues. The CDR3 nucleotides read TGTGCCAGCAGCGCTCCCGGTACGGCCTATGGCTACACCTTC. As protein: CASSAPGTAYGYTF.

This clone was found once. This chain connects TRBV29-1 to TRBJ2-1; 7 positions agree with TRBD1. The CDR3 loop spans 14 amino acids. Trimming cost V 0 bases and J 7 bases; bases outside gene matches: 6. The germline V gene has CDR1 SQVTM and CDR2 ANQGSEA. This CDR3 is CSVEEDRVGNEQFF. DNA for the CDR3: TGCAGCGTTGAAGAAGACAGGGTGGGTAATGAGCAGTTCTTC.

This clone was recorded once. The rearrangement uses TRBV11-2 and TRBJ2-7; maybe TRBD2 (5 bases). This CDR3 has 14 residues. V was pared by 6 bases and J by 2 bases, with 14 bases between. Germline CDR1 is SGHAT and CDR2 is FQNNGV. The CDR3 reads CASRGQRNTYEQYF. DNA for the CDR3: TGTGCCAGCAGAGGTCAGCGGAATACCTACGAGCAGTACTTC.

The chain is built from TRBV10-1 and TRBJ2-7; D ambiguous. Deletions cut 3 bases from V and 4 bases from J, with 7 bases between. Germline CDR1 WNHNN, CDR2 SYGVQD (reference sequence). The CDR3 totals 12 residues. The CDR3 DNA follows: TGCGCCAGCAGTGACCATGGATACGAGCAGTACTTC. This encodes CASSDHGYEQYF.

This clone was seen just once. J is TRBJ2-7 and V is TRBV5-4; D remains unclear. CDR1 SGHNT and CDR2 YYREEE come from the germline V gene (reference sequence). CDR3 length equals 12 residues. Trimming removed 3 bases from V and 2 bases from J, with 6 bases in between. This CDR3 reads CASSSEPYEQYF. In DNA form, the CDR3 reads TGTGCCAGCAGCTCGGAACCCTACGAGCAGTACTTC.

V gene TRBV5-1 combines with J gene TRBJ1-1; D unclear. V was cut by 0 bases and J by 0 bases, with 6 bases left in between. Germline V CDR1 and CDR2: SGHRS, YFSETQ. There are 14 residues in the CDR3. The CDR3 protein is CASSLDQLNTEAFF. The CDR3 nucleotides are TGCGCCAGCAGCTTGGATCAGCTGAACACTGAAGCTTTCTTT.

The chain joins TRBV6-5 to TRBJ2-7, with D perhaps matching TRBD1 or TRBD2 (6 bases each). V was shortened by 0 bases and J by 9 bases, with 15 bases between the two germline ends. The germline V gene has CDR1 MNHEY and CDR2 SVGAGI. CDR3 length: 14 amino acids. The CDR3 bases are TGTGCCAGCAGTTACTCGACGGGGGCCCCGGTGCAGTACTTC. Protein: CASSYSTGAPVQYF.

The chain combines TRBV7-9 with TRBJ1-1; D might be TRBD1 (5 bases). V was cut by 1 base and J by 7 bases, with 7 bases left in between. The CDR3 length is 12 residues. Per the germline V gene, CDR1 is SEHNR and CDR2 is FQNEAQ (reference sequence). CDR3 amino acids: CASSLGDLEAFF. The CDR3 DNA reads as TGTGCCAGCAGCTTAGGGGACCTTGAAGCTTTCTTT.

The chain links TRBV27 to TRBJ2-1, with 10 bases fitting TRBD2. There are 13 residues in the CDR3. The V and J ends lost 8 bases and 2 bases, in that order; junction bases with no gene match: 0. Germline V lookup: CDR1 MNHEY, CDR2 SMNVEV (reference sequence). CDR3 protein: CASGLAAYNEQFF. The CDR3 bases are TGTGCCAGCGGACTAGCGGCCTACAATGAGCAGTTCTTC.

This chain connects TRBV5-6 to TRBJ2-3, with D maybe TRBD2 (5 bases). CDR1 SGHDT and CDR2 YYEEEE come from the germline V gene. CDR3 length: 16 residues. Trimming left V 2 bases short and J 3 bases short, with 16 bases between. CDR3 nucleotide sequence: TGTGCCAGCAGCTTAAGTTATAGCGTCCCAACAGATACGCAGTATTTT. It codes for CASSLSYSVPTDTQYF. The entire variable domain, with the rest obtained from reference TRBV5-6 and TRBJ2-3, is as follows: DAGVTQSPTHLIKTRGQQVTLRCSPKSGHDTVSWYQQALGQGPQFIFQYYEEEERQRGNFPDRFSGHQFPNYSSELNVNALLLGDSALYLCASSLSYSVPTDTQYFGPGTRLTVL.

The table lists this clone with a count of one. This sequence joins TRBV5-5 and TRBJ2-7; TRBD1 might be the D (6 bases). Trimming took off 0 bases at V and 3 bases at J, with 10 bases between the two ends. The germline CDR1 and CDR2 sequences are SGHKS and YYEKEE (reference sequence). The CDR3 is made up of 14 amino acids. Written as DNA, the CDR3 is TGTGCCAGCAGCTTGGATGTGGACAGCTACGAGCAGTACTTC. Amino acids: CASSLDVDSYEQYF.

The V and J genes are TRBV27 and TRBJ2-5, with D tentatively TRBD1 or TRBD2 (6 bases each). CDR3 length: 13 amino acids. The V and J ends lost 3 bases and 5 bases respectively, with 10 bases between them. CDR1 MNHEY and CDR2 SMNVEV come from the germline V gene (reference sequence). The CDR3, as DNA: TGTGCCAGCAGTTTTCAGGGGAGGGAGACCCAGTACTTC. Translation gives CASSFQGRETQYF.

The CDR3 coding sequence is TGCGCCAGCACCGAACAGGGGATCTCTGGAAACACCATATATTTT. Translated, it gives CASTEQGISGNTIYF. The chain has TRBV5-1 and TRBJ1-3; 7 bases line up with TRBD1. Germline CDR1 reads SGHRS; CDR2 reads YFSETQ. Trimming cost V 6 bases and J 0 bases; bases outside gene matches: 6. The CDR3 loop spans 15 amino acids.

The J gene is TRBJ2-7, the V gene TRBV7-2, with D hard to call. Germline assignment: CDR1 SGHTA and CDR2 FQGNSA. CDR3 size: 14 residues. V was cut by 0 bases and J by 2 bases, with 8 bases left in between. This chain's CDR3 is CASSLAGQTYEQYF. DNA for the CDR3: TGTGCCAGCAGCTTAGCCGGGCAAACCTACGAGCAGTACTTC.

This clone has more than one count but fewer than ten. The chain is built from TRBV11-2 and TRBJ1-1; 7 bases map to TRBD1. CDR3 size: 13 residues. The V gene end was trimmed by 4 bases and the J gene end by 2 bases; junction bases not matched to a gene: 1. CDR1 and CDR2 from the germline V gene are SGHAT and FQNNGV. CDR3 bases: TGTGCCAGCAGCTGGGACAGTAACACTGAAGCTTTCTTT. Translation gives CASSWDSNTEAFF.

To note about this clone: Distinct nucleotide sequences in the sample also encode this CDR3. V and J are TRBV2 and TRBJ2-3; no clear D. This CDR3 region has 10 residues. Germline-derived CDR1 and CDR2 are SNHLY and FYNNEI. Deletions cut 8 bases from V and 2 bases from J, with 2 bases between. The CDR3 nucleotides are TGTGCCAGCTTCACAGATACGCAGTATTTT. Its translation: CASFTDTQYF.

As to this clone: Other DNA sequences from this sample encode an identical CDR3 as well. V is TRBV7-6 and J is TRBJ2-1; D might be TRBD2 (5 bases). This CDR3 is built from 12 residues. Deletions cut 2 bases from V and 10 bases from J, with 9 bases between. CDR1 SGHVS and CDR2 FNYEAQ come from the germline V gene. The CDR3 DNA is TGTGCCAGCAGCTTATTTGAGGGCGAGCAGTTCTTC. Translation gives CASSLFEGEQFF. Looking up the rest from reference TRBV7-6 and TRBJ2-1 gives the full variable domain: GAGVSQSPRYKVTKRGQDVALRCDPISGHVSLYWYRQALGQGPEFLTYFNYEAQQDKSGLPNDRFSAERPEGSISTLTIQRTEQRDSAMYRCASSLFEGEQFFGPGTRLTVL.

A word on this clone: Different DNA sequences within this sample yield the same CDR3. The chain employs TRBV13 and TRBJ2-7; D call uncertain. Germline V gene data show CDR1 as PRHDT and CDR2 as FYEKMQ (reference sequence). Trimming pared 1 base from V and 3 bases from J, leaving 4 bases between. The CDR3 extends over 12 amino acids. CDR3 DNA sequence: TGTGCCAGCAGCTTAGCTGGCTACGAGCAGTACTTC. It codes for CASSLAGYEQYF. The whole variable domain, filled in from reference TRBV13 and TRBJ2-7, reads AAGVIQSPRHLIKEKRETATLKCYPIPRHDTVYWYQQGPGQDPQFLISFYEKMQSDKGSIPDRFSAQQFSDYHSELNMSSLELGDSALYFCASSLAGYEQYFGPGTRLTVT.